The 27 T cell receptor beta chains in this list originate from one sample, sequenced in a study of glioma-infiltrating T cells after dendritic cell vaccination. Clones were read by immunoSEQ multiplex PCR, and TCRdb kept only the in-frame ones, dropping some. The sample includes 75,000 to 95,000 clones, roughly four fifths of them seen just once. The time point was: after dendritic cell vaccination, including at tumor progression/relapse. The sequenced sample was blood, obtained after dendritic cell vaccination. All receptors derive from a human donor with glioblastoma.

V gene TRBV6-1 combines with J gene TRBJ2-7; D may be TRBD2 (5 bases). The CDR3 loop spans 13 amino acids. Trimming pared 6 bases from V and 3 bases from J, leaving 12 bases between. Germline V gene data show CDR1 as MNHNS and CDR2 as SASEGT. As DNA, the CDR3 is TGTGCCAGCAGCGTGGAGGCAGGCTACGAGCAGTACGTC. It specifies CASSVEAGYEQYV.

The sample holds one count of this clone. The rearrangement uses TRBV27 and TRBJ2-7, with D maybe TRBD2 (5 bases). Germline CDR1 MNHEY, CDR2 SMNVEV (reference sequence). This CDR3 contains 14 residues. Trimming removed 8 bases from V and 5 bases from J, with 19 bases in between. CDR3 sequence reads: CASLRGPNADEQYF. The CDR3, as DNA: TGTGCCAGCCTGCGAGGGCCTAATGCCGACGAGCAGTACTTC.

The V gene is TRBV6-5, the J gene TRBJ2-1; 10 nucleotides align to TRBD1. Germline CDR1 and CDR2: MNHEY and SVGAGI. The CDR3 runs to 14 residues. Germline trimming cut 0 bases from V and 9 bases from J; bases unmatched to any gene: 2. The CDR3 DNA reads TGTGCCAGCAGTTACTCGGGACAGGGGCCTGAGCAGTTCTTC. Amino acids: CASSYSGQGPEQFF.

This chain joins TRBV5-1 and TRBJ2-2; the D gene is possibly TRBD1 (6 bases). The V gene's germline CDR1 is SGHRS and CDR2 YFSETQ. The V end lost 7 bases, the J end lost 4 bases, and 11 bases lay between the germline ends. CDR3 size: 13 residues. The CDR3, as DNA: TGCGCCAGCCGGCTAGGGGGCACCGGGGAGCTGTTTTTT. Encoded protein: CASRLGGTGELFF. Complete variable domain (other parts from reference TRBV5-1 and TRBJ2-2): KAGVTQTPRYLIKTRGQQVTLSCSPISGHRSVSWYQQTPGQGLQFLFEYFSETQRNKGNFPGRFSGRQFSNSRSEMNVSTLELGDSALYLCASRLGGTGELFFGEGSRLTVL.

The rearrangement links TRBV7-3 to TRBJ2-2; TRBD1 matches at 7 bases. The CDR3 contains 16 residues. Trimming removed 8 bases from V and 1 base from J; junction bases left unmatched: 10. CDR1 SGHTA and CDR2 FQGTGA come from the germline V gene. CDR3 residues: CASGKDRVGNTGELFF. The CDR3 DNA is TGTGCCAGCGGAAAAGACAGGGTCGGGAACACCGGGGAGCTGTTTTTT.

The J gene is TRBJ2-6, the V gene TRBV2; D is uncertain. The CDR3 extends over 14 amino acids. Germline assignment: CDR1 SNHLY and CDR2 FYNNEI. V dropped 9 bases and J dropped 0 bases, with 9 bases sitting between them. As DNA, the CDR3 is TGTGCCAGAAGTATCAGCTCTGGGGCCAACGTCCTGACTTTC. Protein: CARSISSGANVLTF.

This clone was seen only a few times. The chain links TRBV6-6 to TRBJ2-3; D is possibly TRBD2 (6 bases). V was clipped by 7 bases and J by 5 bases, with 7 bases between them. CDR1 and CDR2 (germline): MNHNY, SVGAGI (reference sequence). The CDR3 is made up of 11 amino acids. DNA of the CDR3: TGTGCCAGCAACGGGGGAGATACGCAGTATTTT. This codes for CASNGGDTQYF.

This chain links TRBV6-6 with TRBJ2-2; TRBD1 matches 8 bases. The CDR3 runs 13 residues. Germline V gives CDR1 MNHNY, CDR2 SVGAGI (reference sequence). Germline trimming cut 9 bases from V and 6 bases from J; bases unmatched to any gene: 6. The CDR3: CASQGALAGELFF. The CDR3 DNA reads as TGTGCCAGTCAGGGGGCTCTCGCCGGGGAGCTGTTTTTT.

The rearrangement uses TRBV5-1 and TRBJ2-7; a weak D match, TRBD1 (6 bases). CDR1 is SGHRS and CDR2 is YFSETQ in the germline V gene. The CDR3 sequence is 15 residues long. V dropped 1 base and J dropped 3 bases, with 14 bases sitting between them. This CDR3 is CASSLSGDPFYEQYV. The CDR3 nucleotides read TGCGCCAGCAGCTTGTCAGGGGACCCATTCTACGAGCAGTACGTC.

This rearrangement joins TRBV11-2 to TRBJ1-1; no definite D call. The CDR3 extends over 13 amino acids. V lost 4 bases and J lost 5, with 11 bases in between. Per the germline V gene, CDR1 is SGHAT and CDR2 is FQNNGV. The CDR3 DNA is TGTGCCAGCAGCTCCGTGAGGGCTACTGAAGCTTTCTTT. It yields the protein CASSSVRATEAFF. Full variable domain (outside the CDR3, taken from reference TRBV11-2 and TRBJ1-1): EAGVAQSPRYKIIEKRQSVAFWCNPISGHATLYWYQQILGQGPKLLIQFQNNGVVDDSQLPKDRFSAERLKGVDSTLKIQPAKLEDSAVYLCASSSVRATEAFFGQGTRLTVV.

V and J are TRBV6-1 and TRBJ1-1; TRBD1 agrees at 7 bases. The CDR3 totals 11 residues. From germline, CDR1 is MNHNS and CDR2 SASEGT. V was clipped by 5 bases and J by 9 bases; unmatched bases: 3. For the CDR3, the DNA is TGTGCCAGCAGTCCGACAGGGAAAGCTTTCTTT. Amino acid sequence: CASSPTGKAFF.

The rearrangement joins TRBV5-4 to TRBJ1-3; D is unclear. Per germline, CDR1 SGHNT and CDR2 YYREEE (reference sequence). V was trimmed by 2 bases and J by 11 bases, leaving 17 bases between them. The CDR3 loop spans 14 amino acids. DNA of the CDR3: TGTGCCAGCAGCTTACCGGGTATGGTTTACCCCATATATTTT. Translation: CASSLPGMVYPIYF.

This chain uses TRBV28 with TRBJ1-2; a weak D match, TRBD1 (6 bases). The CDR3 is made up of 15 amino acids. Trimming shortened V by 1 base and J by 3 bases, and 12 bases separated the two germline ends. Germline V CDR1 and CDR2: MDHEN, SYDVKM. CDR3 DNA: TGTGCCAGCAGTTTATCGTCAGGGGATTACTATGGCTACACCTTC. Translation gives CASSLSSGDYYGYTF.

The chain has TRBV5-6 and TRBJ1-1; no reliable D call. Per germline, CDR1 SGHDT and CDR2 YYEEEE. The CDR3 contains 13 residues. V was pared by 2 bases and J by 5 bases, with 10 bases between. Here the CDR3 DNA reads TGTGCCAGCAGCTTCTCTCCGGGGACTGAAGCTTTCTTT. It yields the protein CASSFSPGTEAFF.

This clone was detected only once. The chain employs TRBV5-1 and TRBJ2-5, with 8 bases matching TRBD1. Germline V gene lookup returns CDR1 SGHRS and CDR2 YFSETQ. V shed 3 bases and J 4 bases; nucleotides not matched to a gene: 5. This CDR3 is 14 amino acids long. CDR3 protein: CASSSTGGRETQYF. For the CDR3, the DNA is TGCGCCAGCAGCTCAACAGGGGGGAGAGAGACCCAGTACTTC. Using reference TRBV5-1 and TRBJ2-5 for the parts outside the CDR3, the full variable domain is KAGVTQTPRYLIKTRGQQVTLSCSPISGHRSVSWYQQTPGQGLQFLFEYFSETQRNKGNFPGRFSGRQFSNSRSEMNVSTLELGDSALYLCASSSTGGRETQYFGPGTRLLVL.

The chain has TRBV5-1 and TRBJ2-5; TRBD2 agrees at 12 bases. The CDR3 runs 15 residues. CDR1 is SGHRS and CDR2 is YFSETQ in the germline V gene. Trimming removed 4 bases from V and 5 bases from J; junction bases left unmatched: 6. The CDR3 DNA follows: TGCGCCAGCAGCACGACCGGACTAGCGGGGGAGACCCAGTACTTC. Translation gives CASSTTGLAGETQYF. The whole variable domain, filled in from reference TRBV5-1 and TRBJ2-5, reads KAGVTQTPRYLIKTRGQQVTLSCSPISGHRSVSWYQQTPGQGLQFLFEYFSETQRNKGNFPGRFSGRQFSNSRSEMNVSTLELGDSALYLCASSTTGLAGETQYFGPGTRLLVL.

The rearrangement uses TRBV5-1 and TRBJ2-5; D possibly corresponds to TRBD2 (6 bases). The V end was cut by 0 bases, the J end by 5 bases, with 14 bases between. The CDR3 sequence is 15 residues long. The germline V gene has CDR1 SGHRS and CDR2 YFSETQ. CDR3 sequence reads: CASSLGAGPTETQYF. The CDR3 bases are TGCGCCAGCAGCTTGGGGGCGGGGCCCACGGAGACCCAGTACTTC.

This clone has only one observation. J is TRBJ2-5 and V is TRBV5-1; tentative D call: TRBD2 (6 bases). Trimming took 3 bases from V and 2 from J, leaving 14 bases between them. The CDR3 consists of 15 residues. The V gene's germline CDR1 is SGHRS and CDR2 YFSETQ. CDR3 loop: CASSSQGTFQETQYF. CDR3 in DNA: TGCGCCAGCAGCTCCCAAGGGACTTTTCAAGAGACCCAGTACTTC.

The chain uses TRBV6-1 and TRBJ1-1; perhaps TRBD1 as D (6 bases). The CDR3 covers 11 residues. V dropped 11 bases and J dropped 2 bases, with 9 bases sitting between them. The germline CDR1 and CDR2 sequences are MNHNS and SASEGT. For the CDR3, the DNA is TGTGCCGTCAGGGGAAACACTGAAGCTTTCTTT. This gives the protein CAVRGNTEAFF.

The chain joins TRBV5-6 to TRBJ2-7, with D unclear. The CDR3 is made up of 15 amino acids. The V end was cut by 0 bases, the J end by 0 bases, with 10 bases between. CDR1 and CDR2 (germline): SGHDT, YYEEEE. This chain's CDR3 is CASSLVVRSSYEQYF. CDR3 coding DNA: TGTGCCAGCAGCTTGGTGGTCAGAAGCTCCTACGAGCAGTACTTC.

This clone was detected a few times. The chain couples TRBV11-2 to TRBJ2-7; TRBD2 matches 10 bases. The CDR3 is 14 amino acids. Germline V gene lookup returns CDR1 SGHAT and CDR2 FQNNGV. J was trimmed by 3 bases and V by 5 bases; bases with no gene match: 4. The CDR3: CASSRGLANYEQYF. The CDR3 nucleotides read TGTGCCAGCAGCCGGGGACTAGCGAACTACGAGCAGTACTTC.

In its sample, this clone was seen once. The chain has TRBV6-1 and TRBJ1-2; the D gene is possibly TRBD1 (5 bases). The CDR3 spans 16 residues. Germline V CDR1 and CDR2: MNHNS, SASEGT. V lost 3 bases and J 0 bases, leaving 14 bases between the germline ends. Here the CDR3 reads CASSERQGKANYGYTF. The CDR3 nucleotides are TGTGCCAGCAGTGAGCGGCAGGGAAAAGCTAACTATGGCTACACCTTC.

J is TRBJ2-5 and V is TRBV5-1, with TRBD2 identical over 7 bases. The CDR3 contains 15 residues. Germline V CDR1 and CDR2: SGHRS, YFSETQ. Unmatched junction bases numbered 10, after V lost 5 bases and J lost 3 bases. DNA of the CDR3: TGCGCCAGCAGACCTTCGGGAAGCGGGGAAGAGACCCAGTACTTC. Translation: CASRPSGSGEETQYF.

The DNA for the CDR3 is TGCGCCAGCAGCCTTTCCCGGGACTCAGCCTACGAGCAGTACGTC. Translating it yields CASSLSRDSAYEQYV. J is TRBJ2-7 and V is TRBV5-1; a possible D gene is TRBD2 (6 bases). V lost 4 bases and J lost 2, with 16 bases in between. CDR3 length: 15 amino acids. CDR1 and CDR2 from the germline V gene are SGHRS and YFSETQ.

The chain employs TRBV5-1 and TRBJ2-7; 12 bases align to TRBD1. The V and J ends lost 4 bases and 0 bases, in that order; junction bases with no gene match: 8. Looked up from germline, CDR1 is SGHRS and CDR2 is YFSETQ. The CDR3 totals 17 residues. This CDR3 is CASSPGQGASVSYEQYF. Here the CDR3 DNA reads TGCGCCAGCAGCCCGGGACAGGGGGCTTCCGTCTCCTACGAGCAGTACTTC.

The chain links TRBV7-9 to TRBJ2-7; TRBD1 aligns across 7 bases. The CDR3 extends over 15 amino acids. Germline values: CDR1 SEHNR, CDR2 FQNEAQ (reference sequence). The J segment lost 6 bases and the V segment lost 1 base, leaving 9 bases of the junction unmatched. CDR3: CASSLEKGAGREQYF. In nucleotides, the CDR3 is TGTGCCAGCAGCTTAGAGAAGGGGGCAGGACGCGAGCAGTACTTC.

The chain joins TRBV6-1 to TRBJ1-4, with 10 bases aligning to TRBD1. The ends lost 1 base at V and 5 bases at J; junction bases unmatched: 10. The CDR3 runs to 18 residues. CDR1 MNHNS and CDR2 SASEGT come from the germline V gene. The CDR3 sequence is CASSEVVLTGGRNEKLFF. DNA of the CDR3: TGTGCCAGCAGTGAAGTCGTTCTGACAGGGGGCAGGAATGAAAAACTGTTTTTT.